This T cell receptor (beta chain) stems from a study of shared clonotypes between healthy human individuals. Across the study: Three CD4 naive, three CD4 memory, two CD8 naive and one CD8 memory plate were used per donor.

Study-level findings and limits: Exclusively blood specimens were collected; tissue repertoires likely differ. Depth was large, yet rarefaction showed that sorted-subset sequencing was incomplete.

Note on this clone: The antigen is not known.

Sequencing was performed with immunoSEQ multiplex PCR; in TCRdb, only in-frame clones are kept and a portion is missing. The table includes 500,000 or so clones, roughly 95% detected once. Trimming stripped 4 bases from V and 0 bases from J, with 10 bases between. This CDR3 region has 15 residues. CDR1 is SNHLY, CDR2 FYNNEI, per germline. The chain joins TRBV2 to TRBJ1-3, with D possibly being TRBD1 (6 bases). The sample consisted of naive CD4+ T cells sorted from blood. As for subset: CD45RA+ positively selected. This sequence was found in a woman aged 25 to 45 in good health. The CDR3 DNA reads TGTGCCAGCAGTGGTACAGGGCGCTCTGGAAACACCATATATTTT. As protein: CASSGTGRSGNTIYF.